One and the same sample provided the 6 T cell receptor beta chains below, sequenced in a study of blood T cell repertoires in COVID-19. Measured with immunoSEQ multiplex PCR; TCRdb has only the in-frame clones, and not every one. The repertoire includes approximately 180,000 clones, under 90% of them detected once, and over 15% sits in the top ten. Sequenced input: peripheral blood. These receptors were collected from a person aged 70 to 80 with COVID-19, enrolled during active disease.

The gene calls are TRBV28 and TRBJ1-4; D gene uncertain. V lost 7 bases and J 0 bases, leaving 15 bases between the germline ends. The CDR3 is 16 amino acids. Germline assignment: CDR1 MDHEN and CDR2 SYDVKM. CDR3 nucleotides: TGTGCCAGCAACCCCCTCACGGAGACAACTAATGAAAAACTGTTTTTT. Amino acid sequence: CASNPLTETTNEKLFF.

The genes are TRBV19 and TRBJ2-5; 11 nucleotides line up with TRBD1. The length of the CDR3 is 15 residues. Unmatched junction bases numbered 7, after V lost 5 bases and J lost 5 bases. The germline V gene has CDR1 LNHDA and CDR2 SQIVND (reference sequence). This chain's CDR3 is CASSLRTGGVETQYF. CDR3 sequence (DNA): TGTGCCAGTAGTCTGCGGACAGGGGGCGTGGAGACCCAGTACTTC.

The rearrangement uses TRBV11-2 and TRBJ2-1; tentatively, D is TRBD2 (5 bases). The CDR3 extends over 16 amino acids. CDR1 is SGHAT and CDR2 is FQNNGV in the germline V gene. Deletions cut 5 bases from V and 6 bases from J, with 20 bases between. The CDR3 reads CASSLGIPSRANEQFF. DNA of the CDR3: TGTGCCAGCAGCCTCGGGATTCCTAGTAGGGCCAATGAGCAGTTCTTC.

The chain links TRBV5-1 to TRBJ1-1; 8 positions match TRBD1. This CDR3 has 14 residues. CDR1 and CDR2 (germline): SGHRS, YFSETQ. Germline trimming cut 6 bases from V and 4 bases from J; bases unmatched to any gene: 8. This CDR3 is CASNPQTGGTEAFF. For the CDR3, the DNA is TGCGCCAGCAACCCACAAACAGGGGGCACTGAAGCTTTCTTT.

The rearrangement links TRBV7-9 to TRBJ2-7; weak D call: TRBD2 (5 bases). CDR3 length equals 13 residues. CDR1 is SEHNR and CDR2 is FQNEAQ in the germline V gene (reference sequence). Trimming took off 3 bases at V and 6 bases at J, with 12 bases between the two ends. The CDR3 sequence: CASSFLGGPEQYF. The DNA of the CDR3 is TGTGCCAGCAGCTTCCTGGGCGGGCCCGAGCAGTACTTC.

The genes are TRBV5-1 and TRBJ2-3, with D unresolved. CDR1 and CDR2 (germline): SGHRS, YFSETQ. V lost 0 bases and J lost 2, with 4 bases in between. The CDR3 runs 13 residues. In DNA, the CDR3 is TGCGCCAGCAGCTTGGCGGTCACAGATACGCAGTATTTT. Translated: CASSLAVTDTQYF.